This T cell receptor beta chain came from a study of technical replicates of blood from a few donors. Trimming took off 4 bases at V and 4 bases at J, with 10 bases between the two ends. The CDR3 extends over 13 amino acids. Germline lookup yields CDR1 ENHRY and CDR2 SYGVKD. Clones were sequenced by immunoSEQ multiplex PCR, and TCRdb holds only the in-frame ones, with some missing. The data hold about 13,000 clones, with 80% to 90% observed a single time. V is TRBV10-3 and J is TRBJ1-2, with D possibly matching TRBD1 (6 bases). The clonotype comes from a human donor in good health. The sample consisted of PBMCs. In DNA, the CDR3 is TGTGCCATCAGTGTAACAGGGATCTATGGCTACACCTTC. Translated: CAISVTGIYGYTF.